This entry concerns a single T cell receptor beta chain. Its specificity is unknown. This specimen comes from a study of human thymus T cells. Study results and caveats: In thymic and blood repertoires alike, V and J usage looked biased.

Trimming pared 3 bases from V and 4 bases from J, leaving 22 bases between. The length of the CDR3 is 18 residues. Germline assignment: CDR1 MGHRA and CDR2 YSYEKL. Assay: immunoSEQ multiplex PCR; the TCRdb copy retains only in-frame clones and omits some. This sample carries 54,000 or so clones, 94% of them seen once, and the ten largest clones take under 7%. The rearrangement links TRBV4-1 to TRBJ2-1; D might be TRBD1 or TRBD2, each matching 5 bases. Sequencing was performed on blood. The TCR sequence derives from a boy under two years old with a congenital heart defect but otherwise immunologically healthy. The DNA for the CDR3 is TGCGCCAGCAGCCACTCCCCCGTGGGAGCGGACATTTACAATGAGCAGTTCTTC. It encodes CASSHSPVGADIYNEQFF.